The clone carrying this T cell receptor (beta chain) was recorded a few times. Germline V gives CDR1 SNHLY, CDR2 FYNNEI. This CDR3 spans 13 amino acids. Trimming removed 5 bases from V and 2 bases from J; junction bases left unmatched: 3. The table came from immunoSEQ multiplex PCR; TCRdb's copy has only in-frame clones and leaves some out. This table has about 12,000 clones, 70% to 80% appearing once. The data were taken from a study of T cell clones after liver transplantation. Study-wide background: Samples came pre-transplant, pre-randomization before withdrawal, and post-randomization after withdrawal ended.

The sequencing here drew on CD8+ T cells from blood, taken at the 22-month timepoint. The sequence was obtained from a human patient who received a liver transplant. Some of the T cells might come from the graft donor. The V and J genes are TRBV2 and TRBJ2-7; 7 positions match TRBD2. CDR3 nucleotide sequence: TGTGCCAGCAGTAGCGGGGTAGCCTACGAGCAGTACTTC. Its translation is CASSSGVAYEQYF.